The T cell receptor beta chain under discussion was sequenced for a study of blood T cell repertoires in COVID-19. Study as a whole: The cDNA or gDNA used as material had been derived from T cells, B-cell-depleted T cells, or PBMCs.

This clone was seen a few times. The CDR3 consists of 15 residues. With V trimmed by 8 bases and J by 3 bases, 8 bases remained unmatched. The germline CDR1 and CDR2 sequences are SGHRS and YFSETQ. Enrolled through a virtual design, the participants were between about 18 and 100 years of age and came from about two dozen US areas. Among Cohort 3 donors, those recovered had two negative PCRs, clearance, or symptom resolution. In the original processing: The authors estimated nucleated cell counts from reference gene primer amplification. Assay: immunoSEQ multiplex PCR; the TCRdb copy retains only in-frame clones and omits some. For V, J and clone size, that table is used; D and trimming come from the DNA. The sample has more than 250,000 clones; 70% to 90% are singletons.

The TCR comes from a woman aged 25 to 39 who had recovered from COVID-19. Sequencing was carried out using PBMCs or T cells enriched from blood (not recorded which). The rearrangement links TRBV5-1 to TRBJ2-5; TRBD2 agrees at 12 bases. CDR3 sequence (DNA): TGCGCCAGTCGACTAGCGGGGGCCCCCGAAGAGACCCAGTACTTC. Residues: CASRLAGAPEETQYF.